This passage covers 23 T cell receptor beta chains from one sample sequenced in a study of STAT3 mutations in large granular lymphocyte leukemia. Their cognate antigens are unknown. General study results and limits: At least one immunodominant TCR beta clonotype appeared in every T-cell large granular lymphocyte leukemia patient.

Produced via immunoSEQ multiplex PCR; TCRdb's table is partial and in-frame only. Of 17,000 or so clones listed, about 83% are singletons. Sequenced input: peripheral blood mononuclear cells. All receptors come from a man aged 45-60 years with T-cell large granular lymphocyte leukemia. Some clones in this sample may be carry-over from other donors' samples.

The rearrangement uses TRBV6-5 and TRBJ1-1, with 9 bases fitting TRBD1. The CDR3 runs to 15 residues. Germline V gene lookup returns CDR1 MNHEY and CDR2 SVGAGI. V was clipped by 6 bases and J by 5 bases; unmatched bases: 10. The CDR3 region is CASSRQGGSGTEAFF. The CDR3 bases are TGTGCCAGCAGCCGACAGGGGGGGTCGGGAACTGAAGCTTTCTTT.

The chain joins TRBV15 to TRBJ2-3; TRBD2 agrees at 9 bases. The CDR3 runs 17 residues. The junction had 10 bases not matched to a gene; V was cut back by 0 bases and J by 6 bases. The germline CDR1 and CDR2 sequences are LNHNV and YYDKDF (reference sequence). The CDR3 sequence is CATSRDLRASGADTQYF. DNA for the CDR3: TGTGCCACCAGCAGAGATCTCCGGGCTAGCGGGGCGGATACGCAGTATTTT.

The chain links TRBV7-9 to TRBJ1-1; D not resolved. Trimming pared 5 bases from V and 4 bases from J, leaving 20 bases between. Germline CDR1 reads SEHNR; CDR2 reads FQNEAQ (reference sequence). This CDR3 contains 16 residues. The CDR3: CASSRGRAGYVTEAFF. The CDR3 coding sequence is TGTGCCAGCAGCCGAGGGAGGGCCGGGTACGTCACTGAAGCTTTCTTT.

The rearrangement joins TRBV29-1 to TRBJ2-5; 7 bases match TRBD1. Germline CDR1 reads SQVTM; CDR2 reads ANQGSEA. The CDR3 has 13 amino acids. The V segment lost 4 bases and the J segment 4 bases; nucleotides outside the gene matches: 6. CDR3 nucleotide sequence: TGCAGCGTTGCGGTACAGGGGACAGAGACCCAGTACTTC. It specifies CSVAVQGTETQYF.

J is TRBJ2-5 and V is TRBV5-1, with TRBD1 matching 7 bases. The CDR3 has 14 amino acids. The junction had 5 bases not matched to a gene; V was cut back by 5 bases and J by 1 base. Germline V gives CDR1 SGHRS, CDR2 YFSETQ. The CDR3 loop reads CASSPTGPQETQYF. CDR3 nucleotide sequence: TGCGCCAGCAGTCCGACAGGGCCCCAAGAGACCCAGTACTTC.

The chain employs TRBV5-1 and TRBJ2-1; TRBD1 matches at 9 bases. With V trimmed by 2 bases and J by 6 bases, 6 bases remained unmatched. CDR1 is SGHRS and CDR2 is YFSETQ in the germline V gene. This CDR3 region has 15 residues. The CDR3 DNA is TGCGCCAGCAGCTTCGGACAGGGGCGAGGCAATGAGCAGTTCTTC. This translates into CASSFGQGRGNEQFF.

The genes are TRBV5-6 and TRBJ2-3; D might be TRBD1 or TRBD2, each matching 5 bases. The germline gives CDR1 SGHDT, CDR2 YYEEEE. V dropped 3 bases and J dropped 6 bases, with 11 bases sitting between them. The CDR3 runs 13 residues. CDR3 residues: CASSWDRSDTQYF. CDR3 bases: TGTGCCAGCAGCTGGGACCGCTCTGATACGCAGTATTTT.

The CDR3 DNA reads TGTGCCAGCAGTGAGATTAGCGAGGGCGCTTTCTTT. This translates into CASSEISEGAFF. The chain carries TRBV25-1 and TRBJ1-1; D unresolved. Trimming left V 3 bases short and J 11 bases short, with 13 bases between. This CDR3 is 12 amino acids long. From germline, CDR1 is MGHDK and CDR2 SYGVNS.

This CDR3 reads CASSRAGALAKNIQYF. The CDR3, as DNA: TGTGCCAGCAGTAGAGCGGGGGCCCTAGCCAAAAACATTCAGTACTTC. The chain uses TRBV27 and TRBJ2-4; TRBD2 matches 8 bases. J was trimmed by 0 bases and V by 5 bases; bases with no gene match: 6. The CDR3 has 16 residues. Germline CDR1 and CDR2: MNHEY and SMNVEV (reference sequence).

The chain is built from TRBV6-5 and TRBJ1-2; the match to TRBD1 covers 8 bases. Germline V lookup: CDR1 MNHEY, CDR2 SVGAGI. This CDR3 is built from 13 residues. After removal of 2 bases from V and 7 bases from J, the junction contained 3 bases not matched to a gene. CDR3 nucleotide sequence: TGTGCCAGCAGTTACGGACAGGGCCGTGGCTACACCTTC. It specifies CASSYGQGRGYTF.

CDR3 amino acids: CALQTASTDTQYF. The CDR3 DNA sequence: TGTGCCCTCCAAACTGCTAGCACAGATACGCAGTATTTT. V and J are TRBV18 and TRBJ2-3; D gene unclear. The V gene's germline CDR1 is KGHSH and CDR2 LQKENI. CDR3 size: 13 residues. The germline V and J ends were trimmed by 11 bases and 0 bases, with 12 bases remaining between them.

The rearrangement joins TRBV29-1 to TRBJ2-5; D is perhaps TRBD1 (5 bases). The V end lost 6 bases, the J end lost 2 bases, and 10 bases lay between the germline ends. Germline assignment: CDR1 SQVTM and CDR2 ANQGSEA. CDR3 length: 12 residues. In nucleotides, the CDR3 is TGCAGCGTGTGGACACCTCAAGAGACCCAGTACTTC. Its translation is CSVWTPQETQYF. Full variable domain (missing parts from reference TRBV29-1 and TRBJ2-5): SAVISQKPSRDICQRGTSLTIQCQVDSQVTMMFWYRQQPGQSLTLIATANQGSEATYESGFVIDKFPISRPNLTFSTLTVSNMSPEDSSIYLCSVWTPQETQYFGPGTRLLVL.

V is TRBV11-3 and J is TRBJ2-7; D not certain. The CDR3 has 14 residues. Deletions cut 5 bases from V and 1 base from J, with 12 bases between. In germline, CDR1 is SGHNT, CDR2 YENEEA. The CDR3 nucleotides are TGTGCCAGCAGCCCTAGTTTGGATTCCTACGAGCAGTACTTC. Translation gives CASSPSLDSYEQYF. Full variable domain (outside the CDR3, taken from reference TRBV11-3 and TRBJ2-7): EAGVVQSPRYKIIEKKQPVAFWCNPISGHNTLYWYLQNLGQGPELLIRYENEEAVDDSQLPKDRFSAERLKGVDSTLKIQPAELGDSAVYLCASSPSLDSYEQYFGPGTRLTVT.

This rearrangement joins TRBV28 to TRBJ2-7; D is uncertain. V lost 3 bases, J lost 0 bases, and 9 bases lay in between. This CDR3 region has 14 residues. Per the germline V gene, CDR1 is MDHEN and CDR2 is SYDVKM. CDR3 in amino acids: CASSLVPSSYEQYF. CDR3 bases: TGTGCCAGCAGTTTGGTGCCCAGCTCCTACGAGCAGTACTTC.

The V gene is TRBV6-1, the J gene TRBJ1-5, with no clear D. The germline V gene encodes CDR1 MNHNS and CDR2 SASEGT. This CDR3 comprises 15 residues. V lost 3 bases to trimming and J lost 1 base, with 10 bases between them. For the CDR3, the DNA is TGTGCCAGCAGTGATATAGGACTGAGCAATCAGCCCCAGCATTTT. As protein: CASSDIGLSNQPQHF.

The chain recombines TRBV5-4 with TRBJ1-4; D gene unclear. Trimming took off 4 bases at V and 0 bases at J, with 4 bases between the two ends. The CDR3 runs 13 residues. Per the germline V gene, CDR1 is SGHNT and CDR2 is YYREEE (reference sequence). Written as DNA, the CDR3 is TGTGCCAGCAGCGACACAACTAATGAAAAACTGTTTTTT. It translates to CASSDTTNEKLFF.

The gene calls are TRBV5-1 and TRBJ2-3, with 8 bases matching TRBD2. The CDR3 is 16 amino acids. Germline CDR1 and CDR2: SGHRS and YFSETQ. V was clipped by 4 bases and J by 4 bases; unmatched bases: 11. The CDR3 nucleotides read TGCGCCAGCAGCCCGGCGGCGGGGGGCATCGCAGATACGCAGTATTTT. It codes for CASSPAAGGIADTQYF.

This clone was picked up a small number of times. CDR3 bases: TGTGCCAGCAGACTGGGCCAAGAGACCCAGTACTTC. Residues: CASRLGQETQYF. V gene TRBV6-1 combines with J gene TRBJ2-5, with unresolved D. V lost 6 bases to trimming and J lost 1 base, with 6 bases between them. Germline V CDR1 and CDR2: MNHNS, SASEGT. The CDR3 contains 12 residues.

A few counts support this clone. This CDR3 reads CASSPSGDYEQYF. In DNA, the CDR3 is TGTGCCAGCAGCCCTAGCGGAGACTACGAGCAGTACTTC. The V call is TRBV6-1, the J call TRBJ2-7, with 7 bases identical to TRBD2. From germline, CDR1 is MNHNS and CDR2 SASEGT. Trimming removed 6 bases from V and 3 bases from J; junction bases left unmatched: 5. This CDR3 is built from 13 residues.

This CDR3 is CASSLADVRGPETQYF. In DNA, the CDR3 is TGCGCCAGCAGCTTGGCCGACGTCAGGGGGCCAGAGACCCAGTACTTC. This chain connects TRBV5-1 to TRBJ2-5; TRBD1 aligns across 8 bases. Trimming cost V 0 bases and J 4 bases; bases outside gene matches: 8. This CDR3 is built from 16 residues. The germline CDR1 and CDR2 sequences are SGHRS and YFSETQ.

For the CDR3, the DNA is TGTGCCAGCAGCTTAGTCCAGGGGGCTGGCTACACCTTC. It is translated as CASSLVQGAGYTF. The chain employs TRBV11-2 and TRBJ1-2; TRBD1 matches at 8 bases. The CDR3 covers 13 residues. Germline assignment: CDR1 SGHAT and CDR2 FQNNGV. Trimming cost V 1 base and J 7 bases; bases outside gene matches: 2.

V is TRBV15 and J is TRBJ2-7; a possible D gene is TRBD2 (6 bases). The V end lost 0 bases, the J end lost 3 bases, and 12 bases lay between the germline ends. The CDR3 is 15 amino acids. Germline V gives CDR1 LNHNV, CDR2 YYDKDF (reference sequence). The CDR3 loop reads CATSRDMGTYYEQYF. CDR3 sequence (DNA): TGTGCCACCAGCAGAGATATGGGGACTTACTACGAGCAGTACTTC.

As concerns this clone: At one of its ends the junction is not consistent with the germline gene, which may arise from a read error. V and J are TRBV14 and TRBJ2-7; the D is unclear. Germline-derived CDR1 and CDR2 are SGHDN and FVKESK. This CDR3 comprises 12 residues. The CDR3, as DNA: TGTGCCAGCACCCAAATGAACTACGAGCAGTACTTC. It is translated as CASTQMNYEQYF.